This T cell receptor beta chain was retrieved from a study of blood T cell repertoires in COVID-19 (dated by TCRdb to about 2020). As for the study more broadly: Samples covering the acute and convalescent phases of COVID-19 were provided by collaborators in the United States, Italy and Spain. The prospective study material was composed of cDNA or gDNA derived from T cells, B-cell-depleted T cells, or PBMCs. Deeply sampled blood TCRbeta repertoires from subjects exposed to, actively infected with, or recovered from COVID-19 were included in the dataset. A freely available public database, intended as a resource for researchers studying the immune response to SARS-CoV-2, is where the repertoires were released. The samples were drawn from two sources: the first 160 participants of the ongoing ImmuneRACE study, and some 1,300 subjects contributed by 6 global collaborators. Nearly every sample came with metadata listing a de-identified subject ID, COVID-19 status, age in years and sex. HLA class I and class II types, where available, came from metadata supplied by the sample provider rather than from assay-based typing.

What the study reported, not specific to this receptor: Clinical and demographic metadata were provided uncurated, with the amount varying by source and participant.

The CDR1 and CDR2 encoded by the germline V gene are MNHEY and SVGAGI. Cut back by 7 bases and 6 bases, the V and J ends lie 18 bases apart. The CDR3 holds 15 amino acids from the cysteine to the phenylalanine. Just CDR3 DNA is preserved here, 45 bases in frame from base 1. The immunoSEQ Assay, a bias-controlled multiplex PCR, was used to amplify TCRbeta CDR3 regions from genomic DNA. The paper's processing steps were these. The number of nucleated cells in each sample was estimated by amplification of reference gene primers within the assay. To quantify the absolute abundance of each unique TCRbeta CDR3 rearrangement, sequence reads were collapsed and filtered. Productive Simpson clonality was computed per sample as the square root of Simpson's diversity index over productive rearrangements. Not all clones reach the TCRdb copy of this immuneACCESS table, which keeps in-frame sequences only. Checked studies attribute under half of the gap to unresolved V genes and leave the rest unexplained. That table supplies the V and J calls and clone size; D and trimming were determined from the DNA. The sample table records some 100,000 clones; over 75% of these occur just once. Clones ranked in the top ten supply 4.5% to 5.5% of the sample.

Collaborating institutions collected whole blood in K2EDTA tubes following their own protocols. For TCRbeta analysis, collaborators shipped samples in one of three forms: frozen whole blood, isolated PBMCs, or DNA extracted from either of those sample types. Details on this clone: The antigen it recognizes is unknown. No much larger clone is present one base from it, and per-base qualities are unavailable.

The sequence derives from a man aged 45-60 years with acute or convalescent COVID-19. Input material: peripheral blood. The V gene is TRBV6-5 and the J gene is TRBJ2-2; possibly the D gene is TRBD1, per 5 matching bases. The DNA reads as follows: TGTGCCAGCATCGCCGGAGTTGGGGCCCCCGGGGAGCTGTTTTTT. It is translated as CASIAGVGAPGELFF.